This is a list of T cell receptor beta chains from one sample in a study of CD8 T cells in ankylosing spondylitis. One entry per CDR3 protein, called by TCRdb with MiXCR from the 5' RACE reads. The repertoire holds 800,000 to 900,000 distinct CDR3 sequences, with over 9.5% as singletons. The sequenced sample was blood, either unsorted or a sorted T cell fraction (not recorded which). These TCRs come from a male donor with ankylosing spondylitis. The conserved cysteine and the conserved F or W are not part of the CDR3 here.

CDR3 protein: SAYDGLAKNIQY; V gene: TRBV20-1; J gene: TRBJ2-4
CDR3 protein: ASSFRGGTGGETQY; V gene: TRBV7-8; J gene: TRBJ2-5
CDR3 protein: SASQGANRGEQY; V gene: TRBV20-1; J gene: TRBJ2-7
CDR3 protein: AISEPGPGLAGQETQY; V gene: TRBV10-3; J gene: TRBJ2-5
CDR3 protein: ASSTINTGELF; V gene: TRBV19; J gene: TRBJ2-2
CDR3 protein: AIAGGGDQPQH; V gene: TRBV10-3; J gene: TRBJ1-5
CDR3 protein: ASSQALIQGNEQF; V gene: TRBV4-3; J gene: TRBJ2-1
CDR3 protein: ASSNPTGTGELF; V gene: TRBV12-3/TRBV12-4; J gene: TRBJ2-2
CDR3 protein: SARWAGGQDTQY; V gene: TRBV20-1; J gene: TRBJ2-3
CDR3 protein: SVRGELDTQY; V gene: TRBV20-1; J gene: TRBJ2-3
CDR3 protein: ASSLDGIDQPQH; V gene: TRBV5-1; J gene: TRBJ1-5
CDR3 protein: ASSLDRASYGYT; V gene: TRBV5-1; J gene: TRBJ1-2
CDR3 protein: ASSLVWGVSSADTQY; V gene: TRBV5-6; J gene: TRBJ2-3
CDR3 protein: ASSYGRVNEKLF; V gene: TRBV6-5; J gene: TRBJ1-4
CDR3 protein: ASSYTSEVEQF; V gene: TRBV6-2/TRBV6-3; J gene: TRBJ2-1
CDR3 protein: SARVPGLGGADTQY; V gene: TRBV20-1; J gene: TRBJ2-3
CDR3 protein: ASSLTGSLYEQY; V gene: TRBV5-1; J gene: TRBJ2-7
CDR3 protein: ASSHNTGEQY; V gene: TRBV4-3; J gene: TRBJ2-7
CDR3 protein: ASTAAVLPDTQY; V gene: TRBV11-2; J gene: TRBJ2-3
CDR3 protein: ASSFGSVPQAF; V gene: TRBV5-4; J gene: TRBJ1-1
CDR3 protein: ASSYRRSSYNEQF; V gene: TRBV6-2/TRBV6-3; J gene: TRBJ2-1
CDR3 protein: ASSYKWTQY; V gene: TRBV6-2/TRBV6-3; J gene: TRBJ2-5
CDR3 protein: SARGLDRDSYEQY; V gene: TRBV20-1; J gene: TRBJ2-7
CDR3 protein: SARGGNNSPLH; V gene: TRBV20-1; J gene: TRBJ1-6
CDR3 protein: ASSYSQVGNEQF; V gene: TRBV6-5; J gene: TRBJ2-1
CDR3 protein: SVGLAGGEEQY; V gene: TRBV29-1; J gene: TRBJ2-7
CDR3 protein: ASTAGTHQDEQY; V gene: TRBV6-2/TRBV6-3; J gene: TRBJ2-7
CDR3 protein: ATSRISSGENTQY; V gene: TRBV15; J gene: TRBJ2-3
CDR3 protein: ASRGVSKNIQY; V gene: TRBV25-1; J gene: TRBJ2-4
CDR3 protein: ASSYSSRGPGTSGSLDTQY; V gene: TRBV6-2/TRBV6-3; J gene: TRBJ2-3
CDR3 protein: ASSMGTTSDTQY; V gene: TRBV5-1; J gene: TRBJ2-3
CDR3 protein: ASSLPSGGPGETQY; V gene: TRBV12-3/TRBV12-4; J gene: TRBJ2-5
CDR3 protein: ASSLLWVPNEKLF; V gene: TRBV7-8; J gene: TRBJ1-4
CDR3 protein: ASSVDAQRGNTGELF; V gene: TRBV9; J gene: TRBJ2-2
CDR3 protein: ASSLATGSHQPQH; V gene: TRBV12-3/TRBV12-4; J gene: TRBJ1-5
CDR3 protein: ASSLGSGHQETQY; V gene: TRBV7-9; J gene: TRBJ2-5
CDR3 protein: ATQGRAPNQPQH; V gene: TRBV6-1; J gene: TRBJ1-5
CDR3 protein: ASSRGWRTEAF; V gene: TRBV11-2; J gene: TRBJ1-1
CDR3 protein: ASSRNRDEAF; V gene: TRBV18; J gene: TRBJ1-1
CDR3 protein: SVEGRDTNTEAF; V gene: TRBV29-1; J gene: TRBJ1-1
CDR3 protein: ASSFRGGPNTEAF; V gene: TRBV12-3/TRBV12-4; J gene: TRBJ1-1
CDR3 protein: ASSWERVVTGELF; V gene: TRBV7-2; J gene: TRBJ2-2
CDR3 protein: ASSQVDWNTEAF; V gene: TRBV4-2; J gene: TRBJ1-1
CDR3 protein: ATTGGSDTQY; V gene: TRBV12-3/TRBV12-4; J gene: TRBJ2-3
CDR3 protein: SAGGRAHGYT; V gene: TRBV20-1; J gene: TRBJ1-2
CDR3 protein: ASSPSGQGAGANVLT; V gene: TRBV18; J gene: TRBJ2-6
CDR3 protein: ASSFQGMVNTEAF; V gene: TRBV11-2; J gene: TRBJ1-1
CDR3 protein: SAPNSGGYTEAF; V gene: TRBV20-1; J gene: TRBJ1-1
CDR3 protein: AISDPLGSGREAGTDTQY; V gene: TRBV10-3; J gene: TRBJ2-3
CDR3 protein: TGGGQNYGYT; V gene: TRBV20-1; J gene: TRBJ1-2
CDR3 protein: SGAPDRNTEAF; V gene: TRBV20-1; J gene: TRBJ1-1
CDR3 protein: ASRAYGGTYEQY; V gene: TRBV2; J gene: TRBJ2-7
CDR3 protein: SARAPGLAGTGELF; V gene: TRBV20-1; J gene: TRBJ2-2
CDR3 protein: ASLRDPWETQY; V gene: TRBV6-6; J gene: TRBJ2-5
CDR3 protein: AIRDGTVSYEQY; V gene: TRBV10-3; J gene: TRBJ2-7
CDR3 protein: AWSEDRVYEQY; V gene: TRBV30; J gene: TRBJ2-7
CDR3 protein: ASSLRGFGNTGELF; V gene: TRBV7-8; J gene: TRBJ2-2